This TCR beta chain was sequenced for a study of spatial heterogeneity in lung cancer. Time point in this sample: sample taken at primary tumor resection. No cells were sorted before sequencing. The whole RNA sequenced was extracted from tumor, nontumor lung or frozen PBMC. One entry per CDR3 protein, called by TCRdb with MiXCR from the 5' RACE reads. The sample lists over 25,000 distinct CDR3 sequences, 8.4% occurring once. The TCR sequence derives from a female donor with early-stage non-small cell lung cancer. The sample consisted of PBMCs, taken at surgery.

CDR3 region: CASSDEHGELFF. The CDR3 DNA follows: TGTGCCAGCAGCGACGAGCACGGGGAGCTGTTTTTT. This chain connects TRBV7-6 to TRBJ2-2; D is uncertain. CDR3 size: 12 residues. V dropped 5 bases and J dropped 7 bases, with 8 bases sitting between them. The V gene's germline CDR1 is SGHVS and CDR2 FNYEAQ.